The clone carrying this TCR beta chain has more than one count but fewer than ten. The sample belongs to a study of graft-versus-host responses after intestinal transplantation. For the study at large: The study gave all recipients anti-thymocyte globulin induction, then tacrolimus and steroids for 2 to 3 years.

Cell sorting after the reaction yielded proliferating CFSE-low CD3+CD4+ and CD3+CD8+ responders. Measured with immunoSEQ multiplex PCR; TCRdb has only the in-frame clones, and not every one. This repertoire shows around 6,700 clones, 22% found once; its top ten account for about 6.1%. The CDR3 contains 14 residues. Trimming shortened V by 10 bases and J by 6 bases, and 21 bases separated the two germline ends. In germline, CDR1 is MNHNY, CDR2 SVGAGI (reference sequence). V gene TRBV6-6 combines with J gene TRBJ1-1; TRBD1 is a possible D gene (5 bases). The material was alloreactive CD4+ T cells from a mixed lymphocyte reaction culture, obtained before transplantation. Noted subset: CFSE-low proliferating T cells sorted from roughly six-day pre-transplant mixed lymphocyte reaction (GvH or HvG direction). The TCR comes from a human patient who was an organ donor for intestinal transplantation. As DNA, the CDR3 is TGTGCCATCAGCGAATTCCTTTGGGGCGCTGAAGCTTTCTTT. Protein sequence: CAISEFLWGAEAFF.